This entry lists 10 T cell receptor beta chains sequenced from one sample in a study of shared clonotypes between healthy human individuals. This table comes from immunoSEQ multiplex PCR, and its TCRdb copy is limited to in-frame clones, with some not included. The repertoire has about 1.1 million clones, approximately 80% of them found once; the top ten carry 0.61%. Input material: memory CD4+ T cells from PBMCs. Subset noted: CD45RA-negative fraction. These receptors were obtained from a man between 18 and 29 years old in good health. Some clones in this sample may be carry-over from other donors' samples.

DNA for the CDR3: TGTGCCAGCAGCTTGGAGGGGGGGCTGACCTACAATGAGCAGTTCTTC. It specifies CASSLEGGLTYNEQFF. The gene calls are TRBV5-4 and TRBJ2-1; TRBD2 is a possible D gene (7 bases). Per germline, CDR1 SGHNT and CDR2 YYREEE (reference sequence). Trimming took 0 bases from V and 2 from J, leaving 12 bases between them. This CDR3 spans 16 amino acids.

V and J are TRBV18 and TRBJ2-7; no clear D. V lost 3 bases to trimming and J lost 2 bases, with 11 bases between them. The V gene's germline CDR1 is KGHSH and CDR2 LQKENI. The CDR3 totals 14 residues. CDR3 sequence: CASSPSSIAYEQYF. The CDR3 DNA sequence: TGTGCCAGCTCACCTAGCTCCATTGCCTACGAGCAGTACTTC.

The chain is built from TRBV6-6 and TRBJ2-1; possible D gene TRBD1, 5 bases. The V gene's germline CDR1 is MNHNY and CDR2 SVGAGI (reference sequence). V lost 7 bases, J lost 7 bases, and 11 bases lay in between. CDR3 length: 12 amino acids. The CDR3 protein is CASNQGGNEQFF. DNA of the CDR3: TGTGCCAGCAACCAGGGTGGGAATGAGCAGTTCTTC.

CDR3 sequence (DNA): TGTGCCAGCTCCCCGGGGAGGACTAATGAAAAACTGTTTTTT. Translating it yields CASSPGRTNEKLFF. This sequence joins TRBV18 and TRBJ1-4; D is ambiguous. V lost 6 bases and J lost 2, with 10 bases in between. The CDR3 has 14 residues. The V gene's germline CDR1 is KGHSH and CDR2 LQKENI.

As for this clone: The same CDR3 arises from other DNA sequences in this sample as well. The gene calls are TRBV7-9 and TRBJ2-7, with 13 bases aligning to TRBD2. V trimming: 5 bases; J trimming: 5 bases; junction bases outside the gene matches: 9. Germline V lookup: CDR1 SEHNR, CDR2 FQNEAQ (reference sequence). The CDR3 length is 16 residues. CDR3: CASSQGLAGVRDEQYF. In DNA form, the CDR3 reads TGTGCCAGCAGCCAAGGACTAGCGGGAGTTAGGGACGAGCAGTACTTC.

This clone showed up just a few times. CDR3 in amino acids: CASSYAPRTVDGYTF. The DNA of the CDR3 is TGTGCCAGCAGTTACGCCCCAAGGACAGTGGATGGCTACACCTTC. V is TRBV6-6 and J is TRBJ1-2, with D perhaps matching TRBD1 (6 bases). V shed 2 bases and J shed 6 bases, with 16 bases lying between them. The CDR3 is 15 amino acids. Germline V lookup: CDR1 MNHNY, CDR2 SVGAGI (reference sequence).

This sequence joins TRBV11-2 and TRBJ1-2; weak D call: TRBD1 (5 bases). V shed 0 bases and J shed 8 bases, with 16 bases lying between them. The germline V gene has CDR1 SGHAT and CDR2 FQNNGV. This CDR3 comprises 15 residues. CDR3 region: CASSLDGGDTEGYTF. The CDR3 DNA reads TGTGCCAGCAGCTTAGATGGGGGGGATACGGAGGGCTACACCTTC.

With regard to this clone: This may arise from a read error, as a much more abundant clone is one base away. The chain carries TRBV6-5 and TRBJ2-2; D is unclear. Germline lookup yields CDR1 MNHEY and CDR2 SVGAGI. The V end lost 2 bases, the J end lost 7 bases, and 2 bases lay between the germline ends. The CDR3 is 11 residues long. This chain's CDR3 is CASSYRGELFF. For the CDR3, the DNA is TGTGCCAGCAGTTACCGCGGGGAGCTGTTTTTT.

The count of this clone is one. J is TRBJ2-5 and V is TRBV4-1, with 8 bases matching TRBD1. The junction had 12 bases not matched to a gene; V was cut back by 1 base and J by 2 bases. CDR3 size: 18 residues. The germline gives CDR1 MGHRA, CDR2 YSYEKL. This CDR3 is CASSQVRGMQGAQETQYF. DNA for the CDR3: TGCGCCAGCAGCCAAGTAAGGGGGATGCAGGGGGCACAAGAGACCCAGTACTTC.

This clone was counted ten times or more. DNA of the CDR3: TGCGCCAGCACTGTCCTCCCCATTTCGGGGACTAGAATGGGGAATGAGCAGTTCTTC. As protein: CASTVLPISGTRMGNEQFF. The gene calls are TRBV4-1 and TRBJ2-1; TRBD2 aligns across 8 bases. Trimming took 7 bases from V and 7 from J; bases not matched to a gene: 24. Germline CDR1 and CDR2: MGHRA and YSYEKL. The CDR3 covers 19 residues.